The rows below give T cell receptor beta chains drawn from one sample of a study of response to subunit inactivated influenza vaccine. TCRdb re-analysed the RT-PCR reads in MiXCR, keeping a single row per CDR3 protein. The profile covers 650,000 to 800,000 distinct CDR3 sequences, with 11% to 15% appearing a single time and roughly 6.4% taken by the ten largest. The sample in question was PBMCs from blood, obtained about 14 days before vaccination. These receptors were taken from a man aged 50 to 60 who received an inactivated influenza vaccine. Each CDR3 is given without its conserved first and last residue. Fields, in order: V gene, CDR3 protein.

>TRBV10-3
AIAGTPSSYNEQF
>TRBV3-1
ASSPGTGTGRYNEQF
>TRBV29-1
SVEGDSLTPTDTQY
>TRBV6-2/TRBV6-3
ASSTRGQGRREQY
>TRBV5-5
ASSNLLRASYEQY
>TRBV6-5
ASSYGTTVRRGYT
>TRBV9
ASSVVPGQGLDTQY
>TRBV2
AITVRGGYNEQF
>TRBV20-1
SAINIAGSTFYEQY
>TRBV5-4
ASSGGQVAVFDYT
>TRBV15
ATSRGGPGANVLT